These 22 T cell receptor beta chains originate from one sample sequenced in a study of blood T cell repertoires in COVID-19 (dated by TCRdb to the early 2020s). Library method: the immunoSEQ multiplex PCR assay. TCRdb obtained this table from immuneACCESS and retained in-frame rearrangements with V and J assigned. These tables miss some clones; where compared with another copy, unresolved V genes account for less than half of the shortfall, and the remainder is unexplained. The sample table shows under 200,000 clones, and approximately 87% are seen once. The top ten clones comprise about 6.6% of the sample. The specimen sequenced was PBMCs or T cells enriched from blood (not recorded which). These receptors were taken from a woman aged 50 to 65 who had recovered from COVID-19.

V usage is TRBV6-5 and J usage is TRBJ1-1; D remains ambiguous. The ends were cut back, 7 bases at V and 1 base at J, with 10 bases in the middle. This CDR3 is built from 13 residues. The germline V gene encodes CDR1 MNHEY and CDR2 SVGAGI. CDR3 coding DNA: TGTGCCAGCACCCAGGTTCCGAACACTGAAGCTTTCTTT. Translating it yields CASTQVPNTEAFF.

The genes are TRBV2 and TRBJ1-1; a weak D match, TRBD1 (5 bases). Germline V gene lookup returns CDR1 SNHLY and CDR2 FYNNEI. The V and J ends lost 4 bases and 6 bases respectively, with 15 bases between them. The CDR3 length is 14 residues. DNA of the CDR3: TGTGCCAGCAGTGCTGGGCAGGGAAAGTCTGAAGCTTTCTTT. As protein: CASSAGQGKSEAFF.

This clone came up a few times. J is TRBJ2-7 and V is TRBV19, with D possibly TRBD2 on 5 matching bases. The CDR3 totals 13 residues. The V end was cut by 4 bases, the J end by 5 bases, with 12 bases between. Germline-derived CDR1 and CDR2 are LNHDA and SQIVND (reference sequence). CDR3 sequence reads: CASSTRTLDEQYF. CDR3 DNA: TGTGCCAGTAGTACCCGGACTCTTGACGAGCAGTACTTC.

This rearrangement joins TRBV7-2 to TRBJ1-1, with a weak D call TRBD1 (5 bases). CDR3 size: 15 residues. The germline CDR1 and CDR2 sequences are SGHTA and FQGNSA. Trimming took off 5 bases at V and 0 bases at J, with 13 bases between the two ends. The CDR3 loop reads CASSARQSMNTEAFF. The DNA of the CDR3 is TGTGCCAGCAGCGCTAGACAGAGCATGAACACTGAAGCTTTCTTT.

The chain employs TRBV6-2 or TRBV6-3 and TRBJ2-7, with a possible D match to TRBD1 (5 bases). This CDR3 has 15 residues. The ends were cut back, 5 bases at V and 0 bases at J, with 14 bases in the middle. Germline V gene sequence: CDR1 MNHEY, CDR2 SVGEGT. The CDR3 protein is CASSRQTLSSYEQYF. The CDR3 DNA follows: TGTGCCAGCAGTAGACAGACGTTGAGCTCCTACGAGCAGTACTTC.

The chain is built from TRBV7-2 and TRBJ2-7; D is uncertain. Looked up from germline, CDR1 is SGHTA and CDR2 is FQGNSA. The length of the CDR3 is 14 residues. Trimming shortened V by 1 base and J by 0 bases, and 7 bases separated the two germline ends. In nucleotides, the CDR3 is TGTGCCAGCAGCTTAGAATACACCTCCTACGAGCAGTACTTC. Residues: CASSLEYTSYEQYF. Full variable domain (missing parts from reference TRBV7-2 and TRBJ2-7): GAGVSQSPSNKVTEKGKDVELRCDPISGHTALYWYRQSLGQGLEFLIYFQGNSAPDKSGLPSDRFSAERTGGSVSTLTIQRTQQEDSAVYLCASSLEYTSYEQYFGPGTRLTVT.

This chain uses TRBV5-5 with TRBJ1-2; TRBD1 matches at 8 bases. Germline assignment: CDR1 SGHKS and CDR2 YYEKEE (reference sequence). The V segment lost 4 bases and the J segment 6 bases; nucleotides outside the gene matches: 2. The CDR3 is made up of 12 amino acids. As DNA, the CDR3 is TGTGCCAGCAGCCTGGACAGGGATGGCTACACCTTC. This gives the protein CASSLDRDGYTF.

V gene TRBV29-1 combines with J gene TRBJ2-7; TRBD2 agrees at 9 bases. J was trimmed by 2 bases and V by 4 bases; bases with no gene match: 6. CDR1 and CDR2 (germline): SQVTM, ANQGSEA. The CDR3 length is 14 residues. CDR3 nucleotides: TGCAGCGTTGTCAGGGCGGGGGGGACCTACGAGCAGTACTTC. Translated: CSVVRAGGTYEQYF.

The gene calls are TRBV14 and TRBJ2-6; D is uncertain. The ends were cut back, 0 bases at V and 0 bases at J, with 6 bases in the middle. CDR1 and CDR2 from the germline V gene are SGHDN and FVKESK. The CDR3 runs to 16 residues. The CDR3 region is CASSQDLRSGANVLTF. CDR3 DNA sequence: TGTGCCAGCAGCCAAGATCTTCGCTCTGGGGCCAACGTCCTGACTTTC.

The gene calls are TRBV6-4 and TRBJ2-5; 9 nucleotides line up with TRBD1. This CDR3 contains 20 residues. V shed 6 bases and J 1 base; nucleotides not matched to a gene: 21. Per the germline V gene, CDR1 is MRHNA and CDR2 is SNTAGT. CDR3 sequence: CASSEPRDRATPGSQETQYF. The CDR3 bases are TGTGCCAGCAGCGAACCGAGGGACAGGGCAACCCCCGGGTCCCAAGAGACCCAGTACTTC.

V gene TRBV13 combines with J gene TRBJ1-3; unclear D gene. Trimming removed 2 bases at V and 2 bases at J, with 10 bases between. CDR3 length: 15 residues. Germline CDR1 and CDR2: PRHDT and FYEKMQ (reference sequence). This CDR3 reads CASSLSLETGNTIYF. The CDR3 DNA reads as TGTGCCAGCAGCTTATCCCTCGAGACTGGAAACACCATATATTTT.

The rearrangement links TRBV5-1 to TRBJ2-7, with TRBD1 identical over 7 bases. V lost 4 bases to trimming and J lost 3 bases; unmatched junction nucleotides: 7. CDR1 SGHRS and CDR2 YFSETQ come from the germline V gene. CDR3 size: 14 residues. The CDR3 DNA follows: TGCGCCAGCAGCGTCGGGACAGCAAACTACGAGCAGTACTTC. Protein sequence: CASSVGTANYEQYF.

This clone has only a few counts. This sequence joins TRBV3-1 (or the pseudogene TRBV3-2) and TRBJ1-1; tentatively, D is TRBD1 (6 bases). The CDR3 extends over 15 amino acids. The V gene's germline CDR1 is LGHDT and CDR2 YNNKEL (reference sequence). With 4 bases removed from V and 10 bases from J, the gap between germline ends came to 22 bases. The CDR3 region has the DNA TGTGCCAGCAGCCCCCCTCGGTGGGGGGGCGATGGAGCTTTCTTT. This gives the protein CASSPPRWGGDGAFF.

This clone was recorded once. This chain connects TRBV6-5 to TRBJ1-2, with 8 bases aligning to TRBD1. Germline lookup yields CDR1 MNHEY and CDR2 SVGAGI. After removal of 5 bases from V and 4 bases from J, the junction contained 6 bases not matched to a gene. The CDR3 is made up of 14 amino acids. The CDR3 spells CASSRGQGLYGYTF. The CDR3 DNA follows: TGTGCCAGCAGTCGAGGACAGGGACTCTATGGCTACACCTTC.

The chain combines TRBV9 with TRBJ2-3; the D is unclear. The CDR3 is 15 amino acids. Trimming pared 0 bases from V and 2 bases from J, leaving 10 bases between. CDR1 and CDR2 from the germline V gene are SGDLS and YYNGEE. CDR3 sequence: CASSVGPLYTDTQYF. The CDR3 DNA follows: TGTGCCAGCAGCGTAGGACCACTATACACAGATACGCAGTATTTT.

CDR3 DNA: TGTGCCAGCAGCTTACCGCGGGACAGGGTTTCAGATACGCAGTATTTT. Translated: CASSLPRDRVSDTQYF. This chain uses TRBV7-9 with TRBJ2-3; TRBD1 agrees at 9 bases. Germline V CDR1 and CDR2: SEHNR, FQNEAQ (reference sequence). Trimming at V came to 2 bases and at J to 4 bases, leaving 7 bases not matched to a gene. The CDR3 has 16 amino acids.

This chain links TRBV4-3 with TRBJ2-3; 9 bases fit TRBD2. Unmatched junction bases numbered 3, after V lost 0 bases and J lost 2 bases. Germline CDR1 and CDR2: LGHNA and YSLEER. CDR3 length: 16 residues. The CDR3 is CASSQDGGGATDTQYF. The CDR3 DNA follows: TGCGCCAGCAGCCAAGATGGCGGGGGGGCCACAGATACGCAGTATTTT.

This clone was observed a handful of times. The chain uses TRBV11-3 and TRBJ1-2; 7 positions match TRBD1. Germline CDR1 and CDR2: SGHNT and YENEEA. This CDR3 contains 16 residues. The V and J ends lost 1 base and 4 bases, in that order; junction bases with no gene match: 9. As DNA, the CDR3 is TGTGCCAGCAGCTTAGCAGCGCGGGACAGTTTCTATGGCTACACCTTC. Protein sequence: CASSLAARDSFYGYTF.

The genes are TRBV10-1 and TRBJ2-5; TRBD1 is a possible D gene (6 bases). V dropped 9 bases and J dropped 0 bases, with 11 bases sitting between them. CDR1 and CDR2 from the germline V gene are WNHNN and SYGVQD (reference sequence). The CDR3 spans 13 residues. CDR3 nucleotide sequence: TGCGCCAGGAAACAGGGCTACCAAGAGACCCAGTACTTC. It encodes CARKQGYQETQYF.

The rearrangement uses TRBV24-1 and TRBJ2-1, with D uncertain. The CDR3 is 13 amino acids. Germline V gives CDR1 KGHDR, CDR2 SFDVKD. The V end lost 1 base, the J end lost 7 bases, and 7 bases lay between the germline ends. This CDR3 reads CATSDLGGNEQFF. In DNA, the CDR3 is TGTGCCACCAGTGATTTAGGCGGTAATGAGCAGTTCTTC.

The genes are TRBV10-1 and TRBJ1-1; D is unresolved. Germline assignment: CDR1 WNHNN and CDR2 SYGVQD (reference sequence). V shed 8 bases and J shed 5 bases, with 12 bases lying between them. The CDR3 runs to 12 residues. The CDR3 reads CASPGYSTEAFF. In DNA, the CDR3 is TGCGCCAGCCCGGGGTACTCTACTGAAGCTTTCTTT.

The chain has TRBV11-3 and TRBJ2-1, with 7 bases aligning to TRBD1. This CDR3 is 17 amino acids long. V was clipped by 5 bases and J by 6 bases; unmatched bases: 16. Per the germline V gene, CDR1 is SGHNT and CDR2 is YENEEA. Here the CDR3 DNA reads TGTGCCAGCAGCCCCGGCCCCCCGGACAGGCGCAGCAATGAGCAGTTCTTC. This codes for CASSPGPPDRRSNEQFF. The full variable domain, with the rest looked up from reference TRBV11-3 and TRBJ2-1, is EAGVVQSPRYKIIEKKQPVAFWCNPISGHNTLYWYLQNLGQGPELLIRYENEEAVDDSQLPKDRFSAERLKGVDSTLKIQPAELGDSAVYLCASSPGPPDRRSNEQFFGPGTRLTVL.